Listed below are T cell receptor beta chains from one sample, sequenced in a study of breast tumors, draining lymph nodes, adjacent tissues. MiXCR was run by TCRdb on the multiplex PCR reads, yielding one entry per CDR3 protein. The sample lists tens of thousands of distinct CDR3 sequences; roughly 57% were seen once. Sequences were obtained from breast tumor tissue. These receptors all come from a female donor with breast cancer. Some clones in this sample may be carry-over from other donors' samples. CDR3s include the opening cysteine and the closing phenylalanine or tryptophan. Fields, in order: V gene, J gene, D gene, clone size, CDR3 DNA, CDR3 protein. The D gene is left open where the match is weak. Not every row has a clone size; where given, it reads once, few, many or a size class.

V gene: TRBV4-3; J gene: TRBJ2-5; D gene: TRBD2; clone size: -; CDR3 DNA: TGCGCCAGCAGCCAAAGGGAGGGACCTAGGGAGACCCAGTACTTC; CDR3 protein: CASSQREGPRETQYF
V gene: TRBV12-3/TRBV12-4; J gene: TRBJ2-1; D gene: TRBD2; clone size: many; CDR3 DNA: TGTGCCAGCAGTTTTTGGGGGGGCAATGAGCAGTTCTTC; CDR3 protein: CASSFWGGNEQFF
V gene: TRBV10-3; J gene: TRBJ2-3; D gene: -; clone size: -; CDR3 DNA: TGTGCCATCAGGTCCACAGATACGCAGTATTTT; CDR3 protein: CAIRSTDTQYF
V gene: TRBV19; J gene: TRBJ1-2; D gene: TRBD1; clone size: many; CDR3 DNA: TGTGCCAGTACCGGACAGGGCGGCCTGGGTGGCTACACCTTC; CDR3 protein: CASTGQGGLGGYTF
V gene: TRBV20-1; J gene: TRBJ2-3; D gene: -; clone size: large; CDR3 DNA: TGCAGTGCTAGAGATAGGGGTGCAGATACGCAGTATTTT; CDR3 protein: CSARDRGADTQYF
V gene: TRBV6-2/TRBV6-3; J gene: TRBJ2-3; D gene: TRBD2; clone size: many; CDR3 DNA: TGTGCCAGCAGTTACCGGAGCGGGAGTCTCACAGATACGCAGTATTTT; CDR3 protein: CASSYRSGSLTDTQYF
V gene: TRBV7-6; J gene: TRBJ1-4; D gene: -; clone size: medium-sized; CDR3 DNA: TGTGCCAGCAGCTCGCTGGGGGGGCTAAGTGAAAAACTGTTTTTT; CDR3 protein: CASSSLGGLSEKLFF
V gene: TRBV9; J gene: TRBJ2-2; D gene: -; clone size: many; CDR3 DNA: TGTGCCAGCAGCCCCACAAGGTTAGCCGGGGAGCTGTTTTTT; CDR3 protein: CASSPTRLAGELFF
V gene: TRBV2; J gene: TRBJ1-2; D gene: -; clone size: -; CDR3 DNA: TGTGCCAGCAGTGTAACCATAGCGGGGGCGTTGGGCTACACCTTC; CDR3 protein: CASSVTIAGALGYTF
V gene: TRBV3-1; J gene: TRBJ1-2; D gene: -; clone size: -; CDR3 DNA: TGTGCCAGCAGCCCATCCCAGGGAGGCTATGGCTACACCTTC; CDR3 protein: CASSPSQGGYGYTF
V gene: TRBV20-1; J gene: TRBJ2-5; D gene: TRBD2; clone size: once; CDR3 DNA: TGCAGTGCTGCGCTAGCGGGGGGAGAGACCCAGTACTTC; CDR3 protein: CSAALAGGETQYF
V gene: TRBV2; J gene: TRBJ1-5; D gene: -; clone size: few; CDR3 DNA: TGTGCCAGCAGCAGGGACTATAGCAATCAGCCCCAGCATTTT; CDR3 protein: CASSRDYSNQPQHF
V gene: TRBV7-9; J gene: TRBJ2-7; D gene: TRBD1; clone size: -; CDR3 DNA: TGTGCCAGCAGCTGGGACAGAAACTACGAGCAGTACTTC; CDR3 protein: CASSWDRNYEQYF
V gene: TRBV12-3/TRBV12-4; J gene: TRBJ2-1; D gene: -; clone size: -; CDR3 DNA: TGTGCCAGCAGTTTCGGGACCTATTACAATGAGCAGTTCTTC; CDR3 protein: CASSFGTYYNEQFF
V gene: TRBV6-5; J gene: TRBJ2-7; D gene: -; clone size: many; CDR3 DNA: TGTGCCAGCAGCCCCGGGACCGGGTCCTACGAGCAGTACTTC; CDR3 protein: CASSPGTGSYEQYF
V gene: TRBV29-1; J gene: TRBJ1-3; D gene: -; clone size: -; CDR3 DNA: TGCAGCGTTGAAGAATTCCAGGTCCCCGCCAGTGCGGATGGCTACACCATATATTTT; CDR3 protein: CSVEEFQVPASADGYTIYF
V gene: TRBV5-1; J gene: TRBJ2-5; D gene: -; clone size: many; CDR3 DNA: TGCGCCAGCAGCCCCCGGCCGGGAGAGACCCAGTACTTC; CDR3 protein: CASSPRPGETQYF
V gene: TRBV5-6; J gene: TRBJ1-4; D gene: TRBD1; clone size: once; CDR3 DNA: TGTGCCAGCAGCTTTCTGGGACAGGGCGAAAAACTGTTTTTT; CDR3 protein: CASSFLGQGEKLFF
V gene: TRBV20-1; J gene: TRBJ2-5; D gene: -; clone size: -; CDR3 DNA: TGCAGTGCCCGCAGCCCAGCAATATGGGGAGTAGAGACCCAGTACTTC; CDR3 protein: CSARSPAIWGVETQYF
V gene: TRBV4-3; J gene: TRBJ2-2; D gene: -; clone size: medium-sized; CDR3 DNA: TGCGCCAGCAGCCAAGATGTATCCGGGGAGCTGTTTTTT; CDR3 protein: CASSQDVSGELFF
V gene: TRBV18; J gene: TRBJ2-1; D gene: TRBD1; clone size: many; CDR3 DNA: TGTGCCAGCTCACCTGGGACAGGGGGTAACAATGAGCAGTTCTTC; CDR3 protein: CASSPGTGGNNEQFF
V gene: TRBV7-2; J gene: TRBJ2-7; D gene: -; clone size: -; CDR3 DNA: TGTGCCAGCAGCTTAGGGGGCGACGAGCAGTACTTC; CDR3 protein: CASSLGGDEQYF
V gene: TRBV10-3; J gene: TRBJ2-1; D gene: -; clone size: once; CDR3 DNA: TGTGCCATCAGTGAAGGTTCGACTCTCAATGAGCAGTTCTTC; CDR3 protein: CAISEGSTLNEQFF
V gene: TRBV15; J gene: TRBJ1-4; D gene: -; clone size: -; CDR3 DNA: TGTGCCACCAGCCCCTTAAGCCCCTCAGAAAAACTGTTTTTT; CDR3 protein: CATSPLSPSEKLFF
V gene: TRBV20-1; J gene: TRBJ2-7; D gene: TRBD2; clone size: many; CDR3 DNA: TGCAGTGCCCCGGGACTAGCGGGAGCCTCCCATTCCTACGAGCAGTACTTC; CDR3 protein: CSAPGLAGASHSYEQYF
V gene: TRBV7-8; J gene: TRBJ2-1; D gene: -; clone size: many; CDR3 DNA: TGTGCCAGCGGGGGATACAATGAGCAGTTCTTC; CDR3 protein: CASGGYNEQFF